This T cell receptor (beta chain) was documented in a study of CD4 T cells in relation to SARS-CoV-2 and coronaviruses. Study summary: The negative reference was HIV-1 Nef peptide pool or peptide-free culture.

The assay was immunoSEQ multiplex PCR, and TCRdb's table has in-frame clones only and misses some. The data hold around 21,000 clones, with under 70% observed a single time. The CDR3 consists of 12 residues. CDR1 and CDR2 from the germline V gene are SGHTA and FQGNSA. V dropped 3 bases and J dropped 1 base, with 3 bases sitting between them. A remark on this clone: The target antigen is unknown.

Unexposed donor CD4+ T cells date from about 2011-2018, before the COVID-19 pandemic. The cells were cultured for around ten days before CD4+ T cells were isolated. Cells permitting, SARS-CoV-2 S/N and four cold-coronavirus spikes were tested on unexposed-donor CD4+ T cells. PBMCs were plated at 1.5 million to 2.5 million per well in IL-2-containing medium. The sample was CD4+ T cells from PBMCs, cultured in vitro. V and J are TRBV7-2 and TRBJ1-1; D is undetermined. The TCR comes from a human donor in good health. CDR3 loop: CASSLENTEAFF. Written as DNA, the CDR3 is TGTGCCAGCAGCTTGGAGAACACTGAAGCTTTCTTT. Full variable domain (remainder filled in from reference TRBV7-2 and TRBJ1-1): GAGVSQSPSNKVTEKGKDVELRCDPISGHTALYWYRQSLGQGLEFLIYFQGNSAPDKSGLPSDRFSAERTGGSVSTLTIQRTQQEDSAVYLCASSLENTEAFFGQGTRLTVV.